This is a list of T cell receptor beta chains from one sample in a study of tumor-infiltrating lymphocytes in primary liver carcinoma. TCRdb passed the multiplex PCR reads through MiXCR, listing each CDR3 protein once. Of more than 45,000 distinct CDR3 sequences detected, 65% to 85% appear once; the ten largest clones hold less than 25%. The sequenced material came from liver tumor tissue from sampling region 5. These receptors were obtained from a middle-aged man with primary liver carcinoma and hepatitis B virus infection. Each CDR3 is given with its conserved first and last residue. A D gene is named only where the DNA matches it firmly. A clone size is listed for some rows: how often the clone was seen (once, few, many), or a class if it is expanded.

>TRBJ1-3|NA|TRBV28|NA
TGTGTCAGCAGTTTAATCTCTGGCAAGACATTTGGAAACACCATATATTTT
CVSSLISGKTFGNTIYF
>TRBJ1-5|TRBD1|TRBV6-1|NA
TGTGCCAGCAGCCCCTCACAGGGGAAGCAACCCCGGCATTTT
CASSPSQGKQPRHF
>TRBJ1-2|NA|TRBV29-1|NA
TGCAGCGCCAACCAGGGAGGCGACTATGTCTACACTTTC
CSANQGGDYVYTF
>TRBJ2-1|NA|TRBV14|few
TGTGCCTGCAGTGCCGTGGCAGGGTGGGTAAACAATGAGCAGTTCTTC
CACSAVAGWVNNEQFF
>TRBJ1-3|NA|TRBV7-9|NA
TGCGCCATCAGCTTAGCGGGTGAAGGGCTCTCTGGAAACACCATATATTTT
CAISLAGEGLSGNTIYF
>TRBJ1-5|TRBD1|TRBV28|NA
TGTGCCAGCAGAGAAGACAGGGCCGCCCATAGCCTCATCTCTAAGTGGACCCAGCATTTT
CASREDRAAHSLISKWTQHF
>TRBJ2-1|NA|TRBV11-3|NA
TGTGCCGGCAGCGTAAGAGAACGGGACAATGACCAGTTCTTC
CAGSVRERDNDQFF
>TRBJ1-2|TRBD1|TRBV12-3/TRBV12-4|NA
TGTACCAGTAGATCCGGACAGGGGATTGGCTATGGCTACACCTTC
CTSRSGQGIGYGYTF
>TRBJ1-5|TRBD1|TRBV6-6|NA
TGTGCCAGCAGCGACAGGGGTAGCAATCAGCCCCAGCATTTT
CASSDRGSNQPQHF
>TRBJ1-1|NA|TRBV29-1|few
TGCAGCGTTGGTGAAGGCGGAGGGACTGAAGCTTTCTTT
CSVGEGGGTEAFF
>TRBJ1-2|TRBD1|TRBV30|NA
TGTGCTTGGACAGGACAGGACAACTGTGGCTACACCTTC
CAWTGQDNCGYTF
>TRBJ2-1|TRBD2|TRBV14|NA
TGTGCCAGCAGTGCCGTAGCGGGGTGGGAAAGCAATGAGCAGTTCTTC
CASSAVAGWESNEQFF
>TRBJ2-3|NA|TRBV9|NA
TGTGGCAGCAGCGTCGCCCTGCTAGCGACCTCGCAATATTTT
CGSSVALLATSQYF
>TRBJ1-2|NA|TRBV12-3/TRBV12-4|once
TGTGCAAGCAGCTCTGGAGGTATGGGCTACGCCTTC
CASSSGGMGYAF
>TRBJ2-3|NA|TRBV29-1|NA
TGCAGCGAGTGGTGGTACACAGATGCGCAGTATTTT
CSEWWYTDAQYF
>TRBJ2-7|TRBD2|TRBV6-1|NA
TGTGCCAGCTGTGAGGGGACTAGCGGTCTCAACGAGCAGTACTTC
CASCEGTSGLNEQYF
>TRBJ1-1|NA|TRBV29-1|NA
TGCAGCGCTCATCATAAGAGTACTGAAGCTTTCTTT
CSAHHKSTEAFF
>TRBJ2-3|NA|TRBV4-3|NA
TGCGCCAGCAGCCAATCTTTCTATGAGGGCCGAACTAGCACAGATACGCAGTATTTT
CASSQSFYEGRTSTDTQYF
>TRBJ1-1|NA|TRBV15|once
TGTGTCACCAGCAGAGATCATGTGGGGACTGAAGCTTTCTTT
CVTSRDHVGTEAFF
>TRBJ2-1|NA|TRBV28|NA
TGTGCCAGCAGTTTGCCGGAGAGCTCCTACAATGTGCAGTTCTTC
CASSLPESSYNVQFF
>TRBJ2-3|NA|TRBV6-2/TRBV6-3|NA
TGTCCCTGCAGTTACGGGACCCCACCAGATACGCAGTATTTT
CPCSYGTPPDTQYF
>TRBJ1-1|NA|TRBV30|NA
TGTACCCGGAGTGTACGAAGCACTGAAGCTTTCTTT
CTRSVRSTEAFF
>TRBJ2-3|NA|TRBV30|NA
TGTGCCTGGACCCCCCGTGGAGATACGCATTATTTC
CAWTPRGDTHYF
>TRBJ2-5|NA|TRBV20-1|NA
TGCAGTGCAAACCCGGGGGAGACCCAGTACTTC
CSANPGETQYF
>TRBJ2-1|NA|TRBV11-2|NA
TGTGCCAGCAGCTTGTCTTGCTTGGGGAATGAGCAGTTCTTC
CASSLSCLGNEQFF
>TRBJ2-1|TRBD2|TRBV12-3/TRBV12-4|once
TGTGCCAGCAGTTTACCAGCGGGAGGGACCCATGAGGAGTTCTTC
CASSLPAGGTHEEFF
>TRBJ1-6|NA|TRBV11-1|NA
TGTGTCAGCAGCCGGACACTGGTTTCACCTCTCCAGTTT
CVSSRTLVSPLQF
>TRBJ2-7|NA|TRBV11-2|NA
TGTGCCACAAGCTCTAACAGGAACTCCTATAAGCAGTACTTC
CATSSNRNSYKQYF
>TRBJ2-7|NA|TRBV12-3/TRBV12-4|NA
TGTGACAGCAGTTTAAGCGGGTCCCCATACGAGCAGTACTTC
CDSSLSGSPYEQYF
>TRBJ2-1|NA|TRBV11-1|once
TGTGCCAGCTGTTTCCAGGGACCGGTGGACAATGAGCAGTTCTTC
CASCFQGPVDNEQFF
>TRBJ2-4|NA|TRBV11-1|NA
TGTGCCAACAGCTCTCCGGGACATGGAGCTTCAAAAAACATTCAGTACTTC
CANSSPGHGASKNIQYF
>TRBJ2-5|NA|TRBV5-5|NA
TGTGCCAGCAGCCTGGGATTTATCGGGACGGAGTACCAAGAGACCCAGTACTTC
CASSLGFIGTEYQETQYF
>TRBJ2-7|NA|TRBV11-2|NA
TGTGCCAGCAGCTTAGAACCTAGGGGGAGTTGGATCGAGCAGTACTTC
CASSLEPRGSWIEQYF
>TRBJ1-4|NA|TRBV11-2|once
TGTACCAGCAGCTTAGGGCAGAGGGCTGAAAAACTGTCTTTT
CTSSLGQRAEKLSF
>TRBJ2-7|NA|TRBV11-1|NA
TGTGTCAGCATCAATAGCTGGAGAAATACCTACGAGCAGTACTTC
CVSINSWRNTYEQYF
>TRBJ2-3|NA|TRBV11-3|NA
TGTGCCAGCAGCCCCGGTGGGGGTCCCTCTGATACACAGTATTTT
CASSPGGGPSDTQYF
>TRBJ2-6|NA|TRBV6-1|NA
TGTGCCAGCAGTGGATGCAGGGGTCCTACCTCAGGAGCCAACGTCCTGACTTTC
CASSGCRGPTSGANVLTF
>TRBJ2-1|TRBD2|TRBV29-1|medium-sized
TGCAGCGGGACTAGCGGGAAGCTCTATGAGCAGTTCTTC
CSGTSGKLYEQFF
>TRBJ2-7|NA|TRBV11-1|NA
TGTGCCAGCAGCTTAGGGCCGGCGTGTGAAATCTCCTACGAGCAGTATTTC
CASSLGPACEISYEQYF
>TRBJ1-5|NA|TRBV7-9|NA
TGTGCCAGCAGCCCAAATAGTGGAGATAAGCAGCATTTT
CASSPNSGDKQHF
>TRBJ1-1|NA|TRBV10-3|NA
TGTGCCATCATTGATCCGGGCTGGAACACCGAAGCTTTCTTT
CAIIDPGWNTEAFF
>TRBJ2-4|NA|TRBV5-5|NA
TGTACCAGCAGCTTGGGAGGTATTGCCAAAAACATTCAGTACTTC
CTSSLGGIAKNIQYF
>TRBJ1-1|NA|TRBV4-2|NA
TGTGCCAGCAGCCAAGAGGGCGTCGGGGGCTGGTCGCTTCCTCCAGTCTTC
CASSQEGVGGWSLPPVF
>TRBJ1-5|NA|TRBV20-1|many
TGCAGTGCTGCCCGGGGGGAATGGTTAAGCAATCAGCCCCAGCATTTT
CSAARGEWLSNQPQHF
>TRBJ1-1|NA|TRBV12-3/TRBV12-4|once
TGTGCAAGCAGTTTAGTCTTAGGCCAAGGAACTGAAGCTTTCTTT
CASSLVLGQGTEAFF
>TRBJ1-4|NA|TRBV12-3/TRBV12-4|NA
TGCGACAGCAGTCTCCCTGGTGATGAAAAACTGTTTTTT
CDSSLPGDEKLFF
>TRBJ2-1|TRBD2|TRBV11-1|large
TGTGCCAGCAGCCCCCGGGGACTAGCGGGAGTCGGGGAGCAGTTCTTC
CASSPRGLAGVGEQFF
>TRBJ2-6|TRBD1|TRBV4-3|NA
TGCGCCAGGAGCCAATCTGGGACAGAGGCCGGGGCCAACTTCCTGACTTTC
CARSQSGTEAGANFLTF
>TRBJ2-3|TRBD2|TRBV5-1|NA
TGTGCCAGCAGGACTAGCGGGAGGGCTGCAAATACGCAGTATTTT
CASRTSGRAANTQYF
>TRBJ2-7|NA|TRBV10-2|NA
TGTGCCAGCCGCCACTTCGGGGAGCAGTACTTC
CASRHFGEQYF
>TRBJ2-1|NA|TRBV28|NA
TGTGTCAGAAGTTCTTTTTTATCATATCTCTTC
CVRSSFLSYLF
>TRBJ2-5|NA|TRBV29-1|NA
TGCAGCGTTGAGGCGGACGGGGGGCGAGCAGAGATCCAGTACTTC
CSVEADGGRAEIQYF
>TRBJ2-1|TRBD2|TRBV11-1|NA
TGTGCCAGCAACACCCGGGGACTGGCGGGAGTCGGGGAGCAGTTCTTC
CASNTRGLAGVGEQFF
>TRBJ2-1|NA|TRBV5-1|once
TGCTCCAGCAGCTTGGTTGGGGAGCCCTACAACGAGCAATTCTTC
CSSSLVGEPYNEQFF
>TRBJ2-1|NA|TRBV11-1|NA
TGTACCAGCAGCCCCCGGGTGGCGGATTCTTACAATGAGCAGTTCTTC
CTSSPRVADSYNEQFF
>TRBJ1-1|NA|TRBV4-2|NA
TGTGCCAGCAGCCAAGGCGGGTTGAATACTGACGCTCTCTTT
CASSQGGLNTDALF
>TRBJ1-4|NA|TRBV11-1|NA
TGTGTCATTAGCCGTGGGGAAAAACTGTTTTTT
CVISRGEKLFF